This T cell receptor beta chain was recovered during a study of blood T cell repertoires in COVID-19. In the study overall: Some COVID-19 samples were acute and others convalescent; all came from the United States, Italy and Spain. PBMCs, B-cell-depleted T cells, or T cells provided the cDNA or gDNA that made up the material.

Clones were sequenced by immunoSEQ multiplex PCR, and TCRdb holds only the in-frame ones, with some missing. The sample has about 200,000 clones, 86% seen once. This clone was recorded at least ten times. Losses at the gene ends were 4 bases for V and 5 bases for J; bases not matched to a gene: 9. The CDR3 is made up of 16 amino acids. Germline-derived CDR1 and CDR2 are SGHTA and FQGNSA. Participants, about 18 to 90 years old, spanned fewer than 25 US areas. Sequenced: PBMCs or T cells enriched from blood (not recorded which). This sequence joins TRBV7-2 and TRBJ2-3, with 10 bases that match TRBD2. The TCR comes from a man aged 35 to 55 with acute COVID-19. CDR3 sequence reads: CASSSDPAGGGDTQYF. The CDR3 coding sequence is TGTGCCAGCAGCTCGGACCCAGCGGGAGGGGGAGATACGCAGTATTTT.